This T cell receptor (beta chain) was sequenced during a study of blood T cell repertoires in COVID-19. On the study more broadly: Italy, Spain and the United States were the sources of the convalescent and acute COVID-19 samples. T cells, B-cell-depleted T cells, or PBMCs supplied cDNA or gDNA.

The CDR3 consists of 13 residues. V was clipped by 1 base and J by 7 bases, with 10 bases between them. Germline CDR1 reads SEHNR; CDR2 reads FQNEAQ (reference sequence). Original data processing: Reference gene primer amplification yielded estimated nucleated cell counts. Assay: immunoSEQ multiplex PCR; the TCRdb copy retains only in-frame clones and omits some. V and J calls and clone size come straight from that table; D and trimming were deduced from the DNA. The data contain tens of thousands of clones, 60% to 80% of them seen just once; the ten biggest clones take up about 10%. Sequenced: peripheral blood. The chain employs TRBV7-9 and TRBJ1-2, with D perhaps matching TRBD1 (5 bases). The clonotype was recovered from a human donor in a cohort sampled during active COVID-19. The CDR3: CASSLGQGSGYTF. The CDR3 coding sequence is TGTGCCAGCAGCTTAGGGCAGGGCTCTGGCTACACCTTC.